Following are 5 T cell receptor beta chains from one sample sequenced in a study of blood T cell repertoires in COVID-19. Here immunoSEQ multiplex PCR was the method, and the copy in TCRdb shows in-frame clones only, minus some. The sample holds tens of thousands of clones, roughly 81% seen once. Source material: peripheral blood. The receptors derive from a man between 65 and 85 years old with acute or convalescent COVID-19.

The genes are TRBV10-1 and TRBJ2-5; D is perhaps TRBD1 (7 bases). From germline, CDR1 is WNHNN and CDR2 SYGVQD (reference sequence). This CDR3 spans 13 amino acids. Between the trimmed V and J ends, which lost 3 bases and 7 bases, there was a span of 12 bases. This CDR3 reads CASSDRQGGTQYF. DNA of the CDR3: TGCGCCAGCAGTGATAGGCAGGGGGGGACCCAGTACTTC.

The V gene is TRBV27, the J gene TRBJ2-7; D ambiguous. Germline CDR1 and CDR2: MNHEY and SMNVEV (reference sequence). V shed 2 bases and J shed 7 bases, with 12 bases lying between them. CDR3 length: 13 residues. CDR3 in DNA: TGTGCCAGCAGTTTACAGGCAACTGGAGAGCAGTACTTC. The encoded protein is CASSLQATGEQYF.

This chain joins TRBV7-8 and TRBJ1-1; the D is unclear. The germline gives CDR1 SGHVS, CDR2 FQNEAQ. Trimming shortened V by 2 bases and J by 4 bases, and 11 bases separated the two germline ends. The CDR3 length is 14 residues. CDR3: CASSLSGLGTEAFF. The CDR3 DNA is TGTGCCAGCAGCTTATCGGGTCTGGGCACTGAAGCTTTCTTT.

V is TRBV9 and J is TRBJ2-1; D may be TRBD2 (5 bases). Germline V gives CDR1 SGDLS, CDR2 YYNGEE. This CDR3 contains 16 residues. V lost 4 bases, J lost 4 bases, and 18 bases lay in between. The CDR3 DNA reads TGTGCCAGCAGCCTGCAGGCTAGCAGTCTTTACAATGAGCAGTTCTTC. Translated: CASSLQASSLYNEQFF. Variable domain in full (rest from reference TRBV9 and TRBJ2-1): DSGVTQTPKHLITATGQRVTLRCSPRSGDLSVYWYQQSLDQGLQFLIQYYNGEERAKGNILERFSAQQFPDLHSELNLSSLELGDSALYFCASSLQASSLYNEQFFGPGTRLTVL.

V gene TRBV9 combines with J gene TRBJ2-3; D is perhaps TRBD1 (6 bases). CDR1 SGDLS and CDR2 YYNGEE come from the germline V gene. V was trimmed by 0 bases and J by 3 bases, leaving 11 bases between them. The CDR3 extends over 15 amino acids. The DNA for the CDR3 is TGTGCCAGCAGCGTAGGAGCAGGGGTGACAGATACGCAGTATTTT. Translating gives CASSVGAGVTDTQYF. Variable domain in full (rest from reference TRBV9 and TRBJ2-3): DSGVTQTPKHLITATGQRVTLRCSPRSGDLSVYWYQQSLDQGLQFLIQYYNGEERAKGNILERFSAQQFPDLHSELNLSSLELGDSALYFCASSVGAGVTDTQYFGPGTRLTVL.